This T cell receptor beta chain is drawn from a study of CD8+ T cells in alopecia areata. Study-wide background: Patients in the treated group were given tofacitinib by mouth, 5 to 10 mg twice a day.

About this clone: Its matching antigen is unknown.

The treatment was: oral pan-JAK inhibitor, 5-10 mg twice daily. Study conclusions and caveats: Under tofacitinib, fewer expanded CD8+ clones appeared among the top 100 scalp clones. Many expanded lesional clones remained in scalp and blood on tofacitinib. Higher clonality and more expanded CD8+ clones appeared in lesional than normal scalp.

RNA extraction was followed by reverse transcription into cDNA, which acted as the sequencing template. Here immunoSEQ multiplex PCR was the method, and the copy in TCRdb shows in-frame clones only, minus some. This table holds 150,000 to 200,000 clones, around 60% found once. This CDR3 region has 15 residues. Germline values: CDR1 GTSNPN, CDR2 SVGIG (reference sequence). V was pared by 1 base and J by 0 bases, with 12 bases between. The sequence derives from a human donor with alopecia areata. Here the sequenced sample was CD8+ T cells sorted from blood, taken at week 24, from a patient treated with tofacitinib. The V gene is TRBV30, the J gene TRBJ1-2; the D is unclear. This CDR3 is CAWSEGSGTNYGYTF. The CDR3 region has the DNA TGTGCCTGGAGTGAAGGGAGCGGGACTAACTATGGCTACACCTTC. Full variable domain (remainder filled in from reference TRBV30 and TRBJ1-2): SQTIHQWPATLVQPVGSPLSLECTVEGTSNPNLYWYRQAAGRGLQLLFYSVGIGQISSEVPQNLSASRPQDRQFILSSKKLLLSDSGFYLCAWSEGSGTNYGYTFGSGTRLTVV.